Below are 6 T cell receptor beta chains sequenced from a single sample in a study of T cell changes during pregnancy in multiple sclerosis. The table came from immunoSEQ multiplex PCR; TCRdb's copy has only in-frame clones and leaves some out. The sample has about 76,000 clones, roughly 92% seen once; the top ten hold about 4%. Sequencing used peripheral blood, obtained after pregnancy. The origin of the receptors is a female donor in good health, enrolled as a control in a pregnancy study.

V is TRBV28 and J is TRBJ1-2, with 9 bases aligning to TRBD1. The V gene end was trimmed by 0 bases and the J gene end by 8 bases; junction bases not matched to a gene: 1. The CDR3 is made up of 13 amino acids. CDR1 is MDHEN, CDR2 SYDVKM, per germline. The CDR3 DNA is TGTGCCAGCAGTTTATGGACAGGGGGAGGCTACACCTTC. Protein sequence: CASSLWTGGGYTF.

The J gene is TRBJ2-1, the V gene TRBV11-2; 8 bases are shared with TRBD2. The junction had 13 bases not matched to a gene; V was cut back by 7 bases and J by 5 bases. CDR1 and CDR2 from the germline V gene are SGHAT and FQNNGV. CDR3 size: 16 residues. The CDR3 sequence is CASTSQSGRLNNEQFF. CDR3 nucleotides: TGTGCCAGCACCTCCCAGAGCGGGAGATTGAACAATGAGCAGTTCTTC.

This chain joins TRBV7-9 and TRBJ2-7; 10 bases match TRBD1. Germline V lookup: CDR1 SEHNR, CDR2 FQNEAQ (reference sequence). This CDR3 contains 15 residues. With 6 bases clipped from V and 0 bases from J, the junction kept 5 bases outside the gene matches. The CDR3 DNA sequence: TGTGCCAGCAGACCGGACAGGGGGAGCTCCTACGAGCAGTACTTC. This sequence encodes CASRPDRGSSYEQYF.

This chain's CDR3 is CASRATGFAYNEQFF. The CDR3 DNA is TGTGCCAGCAGGGCTACAGGGTTTGCCTACAATGAGCAGTTCTTC. The chain joins TRBV7-2 to TRBJ2-1; D is perhaps TRBD1 (6 bases). This CDR3 is 15 amino acids long. V lost 6 bases and J 2 bases, leaving 14 bases between the germline ends. Germline-derived CDR1 and CDR2 are SGHTA and FQGNSA.

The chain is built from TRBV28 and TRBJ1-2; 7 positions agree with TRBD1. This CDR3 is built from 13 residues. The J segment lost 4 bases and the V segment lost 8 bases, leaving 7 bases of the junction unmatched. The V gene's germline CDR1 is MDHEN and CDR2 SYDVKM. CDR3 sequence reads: CASGRGAIYGYTF. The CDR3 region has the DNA TGTGCCAGCGGCAGGGGGGCTATCTATGGCTACACCTTC.

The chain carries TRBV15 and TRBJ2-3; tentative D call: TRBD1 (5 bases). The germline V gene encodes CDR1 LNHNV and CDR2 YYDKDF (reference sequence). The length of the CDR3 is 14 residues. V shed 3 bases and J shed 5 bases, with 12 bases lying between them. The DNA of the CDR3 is TGTGCCACCAGCAGGAAAGACAGAGGAGATACGCAGTATTTT. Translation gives CATSRKDRGDTQYF.